This T cell receptor (beta chain) was identified during a study of T cells after yellow fever vaccination. Whole-study findings and limits: A small share of clonotypes appeared in both CD4 and CD8 compartments. Weaker, the secondary response peaked sooner, at day 5 versus 15. Clones from primary vaccination mostly reappeared after the booster (roughly 95% CD4, around 90% CD8).

The 5'RACE template-switching step produced TCR cDNA and added a universal primer site and UMIs. TCRdb re-analysed the 5' RACE reads in MiXCR, keeping a single row per CDR3 protein. The sample has over 150,000 distinct CDR3 sequences, 6.2% seen once. This clonotype was recorded many times. The antigen is undetermined. The CDR3 is 13 amino acids. Germline V gene data show CDR1 as MDHEN and CDR2 as SYDVKM. The V gene lost 6 bases and the J gene lost 4 bases, with 13 bases spanning the gap. The gene calls are TRBV28 and TRBJ2-7; D perhaps matches TRBD1 (6 bases). This TCR derives from a man younger than 35 who received the YFV17D yellow fever vaccine. The source material was CD4+ T cells sorted from PBMCs, sampled on the day of the first yellow fever vaccination. CDR3 in DNA: TGTGCCAGCAGCTCGACAGGCCTTTACGAGCAGTACGTC. Translated, it gives CASSSTGLYEQYV.